This TCR beta chain was captured by sequencing in a study of shared clonotypes between healthy human individuals. This clone showed up just once. Assay: immunoSEQ multiplex PCR; the TCRdb copy retains only in-frame clones and omits some. The table includes 950,000 to 1,100,000 clones, approximately 78% detected once. The CDR3 is 12 residues long. V was shortened by 5 bases and J by 6 bases, with 10 bases between the two germline ends. In germline, CDR1 is MNHEY, CDR2 SVGAGI. Sample: memory CD4+ T cells from PBMCs. The subset is: CD45RA-negative fraction. This TCR was sampled from a man younger than 35 in good health. Some clones in this sample may be carry-over from other donors' samples. The V call is TRBV6-5, the J call TRBJ1-2, with D perhaps TRBD1 (5 bases). CDR3 sequence (DNA): TGTGCCAGCAGTCAGGGTTCACATGGCTACACCTTC. Translation gives CASSQGSHGYTF.